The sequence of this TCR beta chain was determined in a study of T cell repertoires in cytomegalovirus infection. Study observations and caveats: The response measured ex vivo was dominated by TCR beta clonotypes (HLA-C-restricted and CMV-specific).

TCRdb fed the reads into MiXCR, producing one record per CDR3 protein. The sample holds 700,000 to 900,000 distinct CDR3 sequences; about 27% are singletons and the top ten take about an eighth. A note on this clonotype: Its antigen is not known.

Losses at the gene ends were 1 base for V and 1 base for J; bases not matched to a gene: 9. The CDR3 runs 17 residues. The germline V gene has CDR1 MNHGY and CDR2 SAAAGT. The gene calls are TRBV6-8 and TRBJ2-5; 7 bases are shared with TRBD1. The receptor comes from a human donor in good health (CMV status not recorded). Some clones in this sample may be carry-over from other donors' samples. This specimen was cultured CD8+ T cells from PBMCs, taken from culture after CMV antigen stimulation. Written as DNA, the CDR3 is TGTGCCAGCAGTTACTTAGACAGGGTTGGAACCCAAGAGACCCAGTACTTC. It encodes CASSYLDRVGTQETQYF.